This is a list of T cell receptor beta chains from one sample in a study of cytomegalovirus exposure and HLA in healthy donors. Libraries were prepared by immunoSEQ multiplex PCR; TCRdb keeps only in-frame clonotypes and omits some of them. The sample lists tens of thousands of clones; 90% were seen once. Sequencing was done on a sample of PBMCs. These receptors were taken from a man in his late teens or twenties in good health and CMV-seronegative. The CDR3 runs from the conserved cysteine through the conserved F or W.

TRBV5-1	CASSLGLAGTDTQYF
TRBV4-1	CASSPLAGGSQYF
TRBV30	CAWSAGLAGYNEQFF
TRBV6-1	CASSLAPIYNEQFF
TRBV10-3	CAIRDSARNTEAFF
TRBV19	CASRSRGNTGNTIYF
TRBV7-6	CASSSYRDSTEAFF
TRBV19	CASSTSGRYEQYF
TRBV27	CASSLTPHYEQYF
TRBV7-6	CASSLDRRGPPTSSGNTIYF
TRBV5-4	CASSSSGVSTDTQYF
TRBV27	CASSFGDGTEAFF